This is a list of T cell receptor beta chains from one sample in a study of CD8+ T cells in alopecia areata. Assay used: immunoSEQ multiplex PCR; TCRdb lists only in-frame clones, some missing. The data contain around 150,000 clones, around two thirds of them singletons. The sequencing input was CD8+ T cells sorted from blood. These receptor sequences come from a human donor in good health. Each CDR3 is given with its conserved first and last residue. Each record gives: V gene, clone size, J gene, D gene, CDR3 DNA, CDR3 protein. The D gene is left open where the match is weak. Clone size is stated in some rows and not others, as once, few, many or a class when expanded.

TRBV6-4	NA	TRBJ2-7	NA	TGTGCCACCAGTAGACGGAGATTGGACGAGCAGTACTTC	CATSRRRLDEQYF
TRBV15	NA	TRBJ2-5	TRBD1	TGTGCCACCAGCAGAGAGAAACGGACAGGAATTCAAGAGACCCAGTACTTC	CATSREKRTGIQETQYF
TRBV27	NA	TRBJ1-5	NA	TGTGCCAGCAGTTTATTCTCGGGAAATCAGCCCCAGCATTTT	CASSLFSGNQPQHF
TRBV4-1	NA	TRBJ2-3	TRBD2	TGCGCCAGCAGCACGACTAGCGGGAGTGGAATAGATACGCAGTATTTT	CASSTTSGSGIDTQYF
TRBV14	few	TRBJ2-3	TRBD2	TGTGCCAGCAGCCACCTAGCGGGAGGGCCCTACACAGATACGCAGTATTTT	CASSHLAGGPYTDTQYF
TRBV5-1	NA	TRBJ2-3	NA	TGCGCCAGCAGCGCCCGAGATACGCAGTATTTT	CASSARDTQYF
TRBV13	few	TRBJ2-7	NA	TGTGCCAGCAGCTTAGAGGGGAACTACGAGCAGTACTTC	CASSLEGNYEQYF
TRBV28	NA	TRBJ2-7	TRBD1	TGTGCCAGCAGTTTGGTACAGGGGTCGCCCTCCTACGAGCAGTACTTC	CASSLVQGSPSYEQYF
TRBV2	NA	TRBJ2-1	TRBD2	TGTGCCAGCATGACGCGGGAGGGGATCAATGAGCAGTTCTTC	CASMTREGINEQFF
TRBV6-6	NA	TRBJ1-5	TRBD1	TGTGCCAGCAGCCCGGACAGGGTGGGTCAGCCCCAGCATTTT	CASSPDRVGQPQHF
TRBV19	NA	TRBJ1-1	NA	TGTGCCAGTAGTATTGGATGGGATGAAGCTTTCTTT	CASSIGWDEAFF
TRBV9	NA	TRBJ2-2	NA	TGTGCCAGCAGCGTAGAAGCCGGGGAGCTGTTTTTT	CASSVEAGELFF
TRBV7-8	NA	TRBJ2-1	NA	TGTGCCAGCAGCGTTGACAGGAATGAGCAGTTCTTC	CASSVDRNEQFF
TRBV6-5	NA	TRBJ2-1	TRBD2	TGTGCCAGCAGTTACTCTAGCGGGGGAGGCCGGGAGCAGTTCTTC	CASSYSSGGGREQFF
TRBV29-1	once	TRBJ1-1	NA	TGCAGCGCACAGGATTACACTGAAGCTTTCTTT	CSAQDYTEAFF
TRBV29-1	once	TRBJ2-1	NA	TGCAGCGTTGAAGAGGGCGAGAGCTCCTACAATGAGCAGTTCTTC	CSVEEGESSYNEQFF
TRBV5-7	NA	TRBJ2-5	TRBD2	TGTGCCAGCAGCGGGCGGGGGACGGGACAAGAGACCCAGTACTTC	CASSGRGTGQETQYF
TRBV25-1	NA	TRBJ2-5	NA	TGTGCCAGCCACAGCAGTAGTCAAGAGACCCAGTACTTC	CASHSSSQETQYF
TRBV7-8	NA	TRBJ2-5	NA	TGTGCCAGCAGCTTAACGATCGGCAGAGAGACCCAGTACTTC	CASSLTIGRETQYF
TRBV9	few	TRBJ2-2	NA	TGTGCCAGCAGCGTAGAGGATCAGGGAGTGGGGACCGGGGAGCTGTTTTTT	CASSVEDQGVGTGELFF
TRBV6-5	NA	TRBJ1-1	NA	TGTGCCAGCAGTGAAGGCCTCAGAAACACTGAAGCTTTCTTT	CASSEGLRNTEAFF
TRBV9	NA	TRBJ2-2	NA	TGTGCCAGCAGCGTAGCAGGGCAACCCTCGAACACCGGGGAGCTGTTTTTT	CASSVAGQPSNTGELFF
TRBV29-1	few	TRBJ1-2	NA	TGCAGCGTTGTTGGCTCCGCCCGCTATGGCTACACCTTC	CSVVGSARYGYTF